Included here is one T cell receptor (beta chain) sequence, with context. This sample was taken from a study of response to subunit inactivated influenza vaccine. The CDR3 extends over 15 amino acids. Germline CDR1 reads MNHNS; CDR2 reads SASEGT. V dropped 6 bases and J dropped 0 bases, with 12 bases sitting between them. TCRdb reanalysed the RT-PCR reads using MiXCR and keeps one entry per CDR3 protein. The table records 610,000 or so distinct CDR3 sequences, about 15% of them present only once. This receptor was taken from a man between 50 and 59 years old who received an inactivated influenza vaccine. The genes are TRBV6-1 and TRBJ2-4, with D possibly matching TRBD1 (6 bases). The specimen was PBMCs from blood, collected 11 to 12 days after vaccination. CDR3 DNA: TGTGCCAGCAGCGTTACAGGGATAGCCAAAAACATTCAGTACTTC. It is translated as CASSVTGIAKNIQYF.